Following are 27 T cell receptor beta chains from one sample sequenced in a study of T cell repertoires in cytomegalovirus infection. Via MiXCR, TCRdb re-called the reads, giving one row per CDR3 protein. The data contain some 300,000 distinct CDR3 sequences, approximately 8.9% of them singletons. The sample comprised PBMCs. Receptor source: a human donor in good health (CMV status not recorded). Some clones in this sample may be carry-over from other donors' samples.

This clonotype was counted many times. V is TRBV7-9 and J is TRBJ1-1; TRBD1 is a possible D gene (5 bases). This CDR3 has 14 amino acids. Germline values: CDR1 SEHNR, CDR2 FQNEAQ (reference sequence). Trimming cost V 2 bases and J 1 base, with 8 bases left between them. DNA for the CDR3: TGTGCCAGCAGCTTACAGGGCCCGAACACTGAAGCTTTCTTT. It yields the protein CASSLQGPNTEAFF.

This clonotype was found many times. V usage is TRBV28 and J usage is TRBJ2-2; D is unclear. The germline V and J ends were trimmed by 2 bases and 5 bases, with 12 bases remaining between them. Germline values: CDR1 MDHEN, CDR2 SYDVKM. The CDR3 runs 15 residues. CDR3 protein: CASSLNSYLTGELFF. The CDR3 DNA sequence: TGTGCCAGCAGTTTAAACAGCTACTTGACCGGGGAGCTGTTTTTT.

This clonotype was observed at least ten times. The rearrangement joins TRBV6-2 or TRBV6-3 to TRBJ1-5, with D possibly being TRBD1 (6 bases). The CDR3 spans 14 residues. Germline V lookup: CDR1 MNHEY, CDR2 SVGEGT. V was trimmed by 10 bases and J by 0 bases, leaving 13 bases between them. The CDR3 DNA follows: TGTGCCACCGCAGGGGTATATAGCAATCAGCCCCAGCATTTT. It codes for CATAGVYSNQPQHF.

There are many counts of this clonotype. This rearrangement joins TRBV7-2 to TRBJ2-1; D is possibly TRBD2 (6 bases). CDR1 and CDR2 from the germline V gene are SGHTA and FQGNSA. The CDR3 covers 12 residues. V was clipped by 5 bases and J by 10 bases, with 12 bases between them. The CDR3 DNA reads TGTGCCAGCAGCCAAGGAGGGGTCGAGCAGTTCTTC. It codes for CASSQGGVEQFF.

The genes are TRBV5-1 and TRBJ2-2; maybe TRBD1 (5 bases). The CDR3 length is 12 residues. CDR1 and CDR2 from the germline V gene are SGHRS and YFSETQ. V lost 6 bases and J 6 bases, leaving 9 bases between the germline ends. CDR3 nucleotide sequence: TGCGCCAGCACTGTAGGGGCCGGGGAGCTGTTTTTT. This translates into CASTVGAGELFF.

In its sample, this clonotype was seen many times. The chain employs TRBV19 and TRBJ1-1; tentatively, D is TRBD1 (6 bases). CDR1 is LNHDA, CDR2 SQIVND, per germline (reference sequence). The CDR3 spans 12 residues. The ends were cut back, 5 bases at V and 4 bases at J, with 8 bases in the middle. The CDR3 is CASSSGVTEAFF. The CDR3 region has the DNA TGTGCCAGTAGTTCAGGGGTCACTGAAGCTTTCTTT. Supplemented by reference TRBV19 and TRBJ1-1, the full variable domain reads DGGITQSPKYLFRKEGQNVTLSCEQNLNHDAMYWYRQDPGQGLRLIYYSQIVNDFQKGDIAEGYSVSREKKESFPLTVTSAQKNPTAFYLCASSSGVTEAFFGQGTRLTVV.

This CDR3 is CASKDINNEQFF. The CDR3 DNA follows: TGTGCCAGCAAGGACATTAACAATGAGCAGTTCTTC. This chain uses TRBV2 with TRBJ2-1; TRBD1 might be the D (5 bases). This CDR3 is 12 amino acids long. Trimming cost V 7 bases and J 5 bases, with 9 bases left between them. Germline CDR1 and CDR2: SNHLY and FYNNEI.

This clonotype was seen many times. This CDR3 reads CASSLVGTPGETQYF. The CDR3 DNA is TGTGCCAGCAGCTTAGTTGGGACCCCCGGGGAGACCCAGTACTTC. V and J are TRBV7-8 and TRBJ2-5, with D perhaps TRBD1 or TRBD2 (5 bases each). V lost 1 base and J lost 5, with 14 bases in between. The CDR3 contains 15 residues. CDR1 is SGHVS and CDR2 is FQNEAQ in the germline V gene.

This clonotype occurred many times. The chain links TRBV6-1 to TRBJ2-5; the match to TRBD1 covers 7 bases. Trimming cost V 6 bases and J 5 bases; bases outside gene matches: 3. Germline CDR1 reads MNHNS; CDR2 reads SASEGT. The CDR3 covers 12 residues. Written as DNA, the CDR3 is TGTGCCAGCAGGGCACAGGGGGAGACCCAGTACTTC. It is translated as CASRAQGETQYF.

The sample holds a few counts of this clonotype. The J gene is TRBJ1-4, the V gene TRBV6-5; weak D call: TRBD1 (5 bases). Per the germline V gene, CDR1 is MNHEY and CDR2 is SVGAGI. CDR3 length: 14 amino acids. V gave up 5 bases and J gave up 5 bases, with 12 bases separating them. The CDR3 DNA sequence: TGTGCCAGCAGTCTCGGGACGCGAAATGAAAAACTGTTTTTT. Protein: CASSLGTRNEKLFF.

The V gene is TRBV2, the J gene TRBJ2-2; 7 bases line up with TRBD1. The V segment lost 7 bases and the J segment 3 bases; nucleotides outside the gene matches: 2. The length of the CDR3 is 13 residues. The germline gives CDR1 SNHLY, CDR2 FYNNEI. CDR3 protein: CASKTGDTGELFF. As DNA, the CDR3 is TGTGCCAGCAAAACAGGGGACACCGGGGAGCTGTTTTTT. Combining the CDR3 with reference TRBV2 and TRBJ2-2 gives the whole variable domain EPEVTQTPSHQVTQMGQEVILRCVPISNHLYFYWYRQILGQKVEFLVSFYNNEISEKSEIFDDQFSVERPDGSNFTLKIRSTKLEDSAMYFCASKTGDTGELFFGEGSRLTVL.

This clonotype was picked up a small number of times. The CDR3 reads CASSVGRDYEQYV. The CDR3 region has the DNA TGTGCCAGCAGTGTGGGCAGGGACTACGAGCAGTACGTC. The chain combines TRBV2 with TRBJ2-7; D perhaps matches TRBD1 (5 bases). V gave up 4 bases and J gave up 3 bases, with 10 bases separating them. CDR3 length: 13 residues. Germline V gene data show CDR1 as SNHLY and CDR2 as FYNNEI.

The chain combines TRBV28 with TRBJ1-5, with D perhaps matching TRBD1 (6 bases). The CDR3 consists of 14 residues. The V gene's germline CDR1 is MDHEN and CDR2 SYDVKM. Deletions cut 2 bases from V and 8 bases from J, with 13 bases between. For the CDR3, the DNA is TGTGCCAGCAGTTTACTACAGGGCTCTGAGCCCCAGCATTTT. This sequence encodes CASSLLQGSEPQHF.

The chain couples TRBV6-1 to TRBJ2-7, with D maybe TRBD2 (6 bases). The CDR3 runs 15 residues. Between the trimmed V and J ends, which lost 6 bases and 2 bases, there was a span of 17 bases. Germline CDR1 and CDR2: MNHNS and SASEGT. CDR3 sequence: CASRGGGTGTYEQYF. As DNA, the CDR3 is TGTGCCAGCAGGGGGGGAGGTACGGGAACCTACGAGCAGTACTTC.

This clonotype was seen a few times. The CDR3 DNA reads as TGTGCCAGCAGCTTCGCAACTAATGAAAAACTGTTTTTT. This gives the protein CASSFATNEKLFF. The chain has TRBV5-4 and TRBJ1-4; D gene ambiguous. From germline, CDR1 is SGHNT and CDR2 YYREEE (reference sequence). The CDR3 runs to 13 residues. V shed 2 bases and J shed 0 bases, with 2 bases lying between them.

This clonotype was seen ten or more times. The chain combines TRBV6-5 with TRBJ2-1; TRBD1 aligns across 9 bases. CDR3 size: 15 residues. The germline CDR1 and CDR2 sequences are MNHEY and SVGAGI. V shed 7 bases and J 4 bases; nucleotides not matched to a gene: 8. In nucleotides, the CDR3 is TGTGCCAGCACCCCCGGGACAGGGTCTTACAATGAGCAGTTCTTC. Protein: CASTPGTGSYNEQFF.

V gene TRBV7-3 combines with J gene TRBJ2-2; D unresolved. The CDR3 length is 14 residues. Germline V gene lookup returns CDR1 SGHTA and CDR2 FQGTGA. V gave up 5 bases and J gave up 5 bases, with 12 bases separating them. The DNA of the CDR3 is TGTGCCAGCAGCCCCAGGTTCGGGACCGGGGAGCTGTTTTTT. Translation: CASSPRFGTGELFF.

The table lists this clonotype with many counts. The chain combines TRBV7-2 with TRBJ2-7, with a possible D match to TRBD2 (5 bases). Germline V gene data show CDR1 as SGHTA and CDR2 as FQGNSA. The CDR3 is 15 amino acids. Trimming cost V 1 base and J 5 bases, with 15 bases left between them. CDR3 loop: CASSLELVPEDEQYV. In DNA, the CDR3 is TGTGCCAGCAGCTTAGAACTGGTTCCGGAGGACGAGCAGTACGTC.

In nucleotides, the CDR3 is TGCGCCAGCAGGCGGTGGGACAGCCTAAGTGGAACTGAAGCTTTCTTT. This encodes CASRRWDSLSGTEAFF. The chain employs TRBV23-1 and TRBJ1-1; 7 nucleotides match TRBD1. TRBV23-1 is an ORF, and what it does is uncertain. The CDR3 is 16 amino acids. Unmatched junction bases numbered 15, after V lost 6 bases and J lost 5 bases.

This clonotype was detected many times. The chain is built from TRBV12-3 or TRBV12-4 and TRBJ2-3, with 10 bases lining up with TRBD2. The ends lost 5 bases at V and 4 bases at J; junction bases unmatched: 9. This CDR3 region has 16 residues. The CDR3 spells CASSPKRGGFADTQYF. CDR3 nucleotide sequence: TGTGCCAGCAGTCCAAAGCGGGGGGGCTTCGCAGATACGCAGTATTTT.

The rearrangement links TRBV20-1 to TRBJ2-7; 10 nucleotides line up with TRBD1. The junction had 2 bases not matched to a gene; V was cut back by 3 bases and J by 3 bases. Germline V CDR1 and CDR2: DFQATT, SNEGSKA (reference sequence). The CDR3 has 13 residues. The CDR3 protein is CSARGTGDYEQYV. The CDR3 region has the DNA TGCAGTGCTAGGGGGACAGGGGACTACGAGCAGTACGTC.

This clonotype was observed at least ten times. The chain links TRBV23-1 to TRBJ2-7; the D call may be TRBD1 or TRBD2 (5 bases each). TRBV23-1 is treated as an ORF (open reading frame) with a function not yet certain. The CDR3 is made up of 16 amino acids. V lost 5 bases and J 0 bases, leaving 17 bases between the germline ends. CDR3 amino acids: CASSGILIGTSYEQYV. For the CDR3, the DNA is TGCGCCAGCAGTGGAATACTGATCGGGACCTCCTACGAGCAGTACGTC.

This clonotype was seen repeatedly, ten times or more. V and J are TRBV20-1 and TRBJ2-7; no clear D. CDR1 DFQATT and CDR2 SNEGSKA come from the germline V gene (reference sequence). V was trimmed by 2 bases and J by 2 bases, leaving 10 bases between them. The CDR3 is made up of 13 amino acids. CDR3 residues: CSARTKTPYEQYF. CDR3 nucleotide sequence: TGCAGTGCTAGAACGAAAACTCCCTACGAGCAGTACTTC.

This clonotype was counted at least ten times. The chain carries TRBV6-2 or TRBV6-3 and TRBJ2-7; possibly TRBD1 for D (6 bases). Between the trimmed V and J ends, which lost 8 bases and 0 bases, there was a span of 14 bases. The CDR3 totals 14 residues. Germline V lookup: CDR1 MNHEY, CDR2 SVGEGT. CDR3 in DNA: TGTGCCAGCGCCGGACAGAGTAGCTCCTACGAGCAGTACGTC. Translated: CASAGQSSSYEQYV.

This clonotype was counted only a few times. The chain combines TRBV28 with TRBJ1-1; no clear D gene. Between the trimmed V and J ends, which lost 8 bases and 0 bases, there was a span of 10 bases. CDR1 and CDR2 from the germline V gene are MDHEN and SYDVKM. The CDR3 has 13 amino acids. DNA of the CDR3: TGTGCCAGCCTACAGTCTGTGAACACTGAAGCTTTCTTT. This encodes CASLQSVNTEAFF.

This clonotype was observed at least ten times. The rearrangement links TRBV4-2 to TRBJ2-3; TRBD2 might be the D (6 bases). V was cut by 7 bases and J by 1 base, with 9 bases left in between. Germline V CDR1 and CDR2: LGHNA, YNFKEQ. The CDR3 runs to 13 residues. The CDR3 DNA follows: TGTGCCAGCAACGGAGGGGGCACAGATACGCAGTATTTT. Protein sequence: CASNGGGTDTQYF.

This clonotype turned up a few times. The rearrangement joins TRBV28 to TRBJ2-2; the match to TRBD1 covers 7 bases. Germline V CDR1 and CDR2: MDHEN, SYDVKM. This CDR3 comprises 13 residues. The trim removed 8 bases at V and 4 bases at J, leaving 4 bases unmatched. DNA of the CDR3: TGTGCCAGCCTCACAGGGGTCACCGGGGAGCTGTTTTTT. Protein product: CASLTGVTGELFF.